A selection of T cell receptor beta chains follows, all from one sample in a study of cytomegalovirus exposure and HLA in healthy donors. TCRdb's table, derived via immunoSEQ multiplex PCR, lists solely in-frame clones and lacks some. The table lists 100,000 to 120,000 clones, 83% of them singletons. Sequenced input: PBMCs. The receptors were gathered from a man aged 18 to 29 in good health and CMV-seronegative. CDR3s include the opening cysteine and the closing phenylalanine or tryptophan. The order of the fields is D gene, V gene, J gene, clone size, CDR3 length, CDR3 protein, CDR3 DNA. The D gene is left open where the match is weak. The listing skips clone size in some rows; elsewhere it reads once, few, many or a size class.

D gene: TRBD1; V gene: TRBV5-1; J gene: TRBJ2-1; clone size: NA; CDR3 length: 13; CDR3 protein: CASGTATYNEQFF; CDR3 DNA: TGCGCCAGCGGGACAGCTACATACAATGAGCAGTTCTTC
D gene: TRBD2; V gene: TRBV10-2; J gene: TRBJ2-1; clone size: NA; CDR3 length: 18; CDR3 protein: CASSDRISGRAGQYEQFF; CDR3 DNA: TGCGCCAGCAGTGACCGGATTAGCGGGAGGGCCGGGCAGTATGAGCAGTTCTTC
D gene: TRBD2; V gene: TRBV7-6; J gene: TRBJ2-1; clone size: NA; CDR3 length: 16; CDR3 protein: CASSSVRTSGNNEQFF; CDR3 DNA: TGTGCCAGCAGCTCGGTTCGGACTAGCGGGAACAATGAGCAGTTCTTC
D gene: NA; V gene: TRBV7-6; J gene: TRBJ2-1; clone size: NA; CDR3 length: 14; CDR3 protein: CASSLDRAYNEQFF; CDR3 DNA: TGTGCCAGCAGCTTAGACCGGGCCTACAATGAGCAGTTCTTC
D gene: NA; V gene: TRBV5-1; J gene: TRBJ1-1; clone size: NA; CDR3 length: 14; CDR3 protein: CASSFGGANTEAFF; CDR3 DNA: TGCGCCAGCAGCTTCGGGGGGGCCAACACTGAAGCTTTCTTT
D gene: TRBD2; V gene: TRBV7-9; J gene: TRBJ2-2; clone size: NA; CDR3 length: 16; CDR3 protein: CASSSPSGTNTGELFF; CDR3 DNA: TGTGCCAGCAGCTCTCCTAGCGGTACGAACACCGGGGAGCTGTTTTTT
D gene: TRBD2; V gene: TRBV7-9; J gene: TRBJ2-1; clone size: NA; CDR3 length: 17; CDR3 protein: CASKGGFLAGLYNEQFF; CDR3 DNA: TGTGCCAGCAAAGGGGGGTTTCTAGCGGGACTCTACAATGAGCAGTTCTTC
D gene: NA; V gene: TRBV30; J gene: TRBJ2-5; clone size: NA; CDR3 length: 16; CDR3 protein: CAWSSSLGRGRRAQYF; CDR3 DNA: TGTGCCTGGAGTTCCTCCCTGGGGCGGGGACGTCGGGCCCAGTACTTC
D gene: TRBD1; V gene: TRBV6-5; J gene: TRBJ2-7; clone size: NA; CDR3 length: 14; CDR3 protein: CASSYVQGSPEQYF; CDR3 DNA: TGTGCCAGCAGTTACGTACAGGGGAGTCCCGAGCAGTACTTC
D gene: NA; V gene: TRBV28; J gene: TRBJ1-3; clone size: NA; CDR3 length: 14; CDR3 protein: CAIKSGRNGNTIYF; CDR3 DNA: TGTGCCATAAAATCAGGGAGGAATGGAAACACCATATATTTT
D gene: NA; V gene: TRBV6-1; J gene: TRBJ2-1; clone size: NA; CDR3 length: 16; CDR3 protein: CASSEFGGLSYNEQFF; CDR3 DNA: TGTGCCAGCAGTGAGTTTGGCGGACTCTCCTACAATGAGCAGTTCTTC
D gene: NA; V gene: TRBV21-1; J gene: TRBJ2-7; clone size: NA; CDR3 length: 16; CDR3 protein: CASSKSRALSSYEQYF; CDR3 DNA: TGTGCCAGCAGCAAATCCAGGGCCCTTAGCTCCTACGAGCAGTACTTC
D gene: NA; V gene: TRBV11-2; J gene: TRBJ2-7; clone size: NA; CDR3 length: 13; CDR3 protein: CASLGQFPYEQYF; CDR3 DNA: TGTGCCAGCCTCGGACAGTTCCCGTACGAGCAGTACTTC
D gene: NA; V gene: TRBV29-1; J gene: TRBJ1-2; clone size: NA; CDR3 length: 12; CDR3 protein: CSVLIANYGYTF; CDR3 DNA: TGCAGCGTTCTCATAGCTAACTATGGCTACACCTTC
D gene: NA; V gene: TRBV13; J gene: TRBJ1-2; clone size: NA; CDR3 length: 12; CDR3 protein: CASSLSNYGYTF; CDR3 DNA: TGTGCCAGCAGCCTAAGTAACTATGGCTACACCTTC
D gene: NA; V gene: TRBV5-1; J gene: TRBJ1-4; clone size: few; CDR3 length: 14; CDR3 protein: CASRGGQGYEKLFF; CDR3 DNA: TGCGCCAGCCGTGGTGGGCAGGGGTATGAAAAACTGTTTTTT
D gene: TRBD1; V gene: TRBV7-9; J gene: TRBJ2-7; clone size: few; CDR3 length: 17; CDR3 protein: CASSSYSTGGYSYEQYF; CDR3 DNA: TGTGCCAGCAGCTCTTACTCGACAGGGGGGTACTCCTACGAGCAGTACTTC
D gene: NA; V gene: TRBV19; J gene: TRBJ2-1; clone size: NA; CDR3 length: 12; CDR3 protein: CASSIDPGEQFF; CDR3 DNA: TGTGCCAGTAGTATAGACCCGGGGGAGCAGTTCTTC
D gene: NA; V gene: TRBV28; J gene: TRBJ2-5; clone size: NA; CDR3 length: 12; CDR3 protein: CASSQFQETQYF; CDR3 DNA: TGTGCCAGCAGTCAGTTCCAAGAGACCCAGTACTTC
D gene: TRBD2; V gene: TRBV9; J gene: TRBJ2-1; clone size: once; CDR3 length: 17; CDR3 protein: CASSVVERGSSYNEQFF; CDR3 DNA: TGTGCCAGCAGCGTAGTGGAGCGGGGCAGCTCCTACAATGAGCAGTTCTTC
D gene: NA; V gene: TRBV7-9; J gene: TRBJ2-3; clone size: NA; CDR3 length: 12; CDR3 protein: CSSSVAENTQYF; CDR3 DNA: TGTTCCAGCAGCGTGGCCGAAAATACGCAGTATTTT
D gene: TRBD1; V gene: TRBV19; J gene: TRBJ2-1; clone size: NA; CDR3 length: 16; CDR3 protein: CASSTGGQGVNNEQFF; CDR3 DNA: TGTGCCAGTAGTACCGGTGGCCAGGGGGTCAACAATGAGCAGTTCTTC
D gene: TRBD1; V gene: TRBV7-9; J gene: TRBJ2-5; clone size: NA; CDR3 length: 13; CDR3 protein: CASSFQGEETQYF; CDR3 DNA: TGTGCCAGCAGCTTCCAGGGGGAGGAGACCCAGTACTTC
D gene: NA; V gene: TRBV7-2; J gene: TRBJ1-6; clone size: NA; CDR3 length: 17; CDR3 protein: CASSLAQNRDSGSPLHF; CDR3 DNA: TGTGCCAGCAGCTTAGCTCAAAACCGGGACTCAGGATCACCCCTCCACTTT
D gene: NA; V gene: TRBV14; J gene: TRBJ1-4; clone size: once; CDR3 length: 18; CDR3 protein: CASSQDGGRHATNEKLFF; CDR3 DNA: TGTGCCAGCAGCCAAGACGGGGGGCGACATGCAACTAATGAAAAACTGTTTTTT
D gene: TRBD2; V gene: TRBV4-2; J gene: TRBJ2-7; clone size: few; CDR3 length: 16; CDR3 protein: CASSQPIAGVSYEQYF; CDR3 DNA: TGTGCCAGCAGCCAACCTATAGCGGGAGTCTCCTACGAGCAGTACTTC
D gene: NA; V gene: TRBV5-6; J gene: TRBJ1-5; clone size: NA; CDR3 length: 14; CDR3 protein: CASSFGDSGQPQHF; CDR3 DNA: TGTGCCAGCAGCTTTGGGGACTCGGGTCAGCCCCAGCATTTT
D gene: TRBD2; V gene: TRBV28; J gene: TRBJ2-2; clone size: NA; CDR3 length: 17; CDR3 protein: CASSTGLAGAGTGELFF; CDR3 DNA: TGTGCCAGCAGCACTGGACTAGCGGGAGCTGGCACCGGGGAGCTGTTTTTT
D gene: NA; V gene: TRBV7-2; J gene: TRBJ2-7; clone size: NA; CDR3 length: 16; CDR3 protein: CASSLALGQISYEQYF; CDR3 DNA: TGTGCCAGCAGCTTAGCGCTCGGACAGATCTCCTACGAGCAGTACTTC
D gene: NA; V gene: TRBV5-6; J gene: TRBJ1-2; clone size: few; CDR3 length: 15; CDR3 protein: CASSLVRGPLYGYTF; CDR3 DNA: TGTGCCAGCAGCTTGGTACGCGGTCCCCTCTATGGCTACACCTTC
D gene: NA; V gene: TRBV12-5; J gene: TRBJ1-4; clone size: NA; CDR3 length: 16; CDR3 protein: CASGLVPGGINEKLFF; CDR3 DNA: TGTGCTAGTGGTTTGGTACCGGGTGGAATTAATGAAAAACTGTTTTTT
D gene: NA; V gene: TRBV27; J gene: TRBJ2-1; clone size: NA; CDR3 length: 13; CDR3 protein: CASGTGLYNEQFF; CDR3 DNA: TGTGCCAGCGGAACGGGACTTTACAATGAGCAGTTCTTC
D gene: NA; V gene: TRBV18; J gene: TRBJ1-4; clone size: NA; CDR3 length: 11; CDR3 protein: CASSGDEKLFF; CDR3 DNA: TGTGCCAGCTCCGGGGATGAAAAACTGTTTTTT
D gene: NA; V gene: TRBV9; J gene: TRBJ2-7; clone size: NA; CDR3 length: 13; CDR3 protein: CASSVDRPYEQYF; CDR3 DNA: TGTGCCAGCAGCGTGGACAGACCCTACGAGCAGTACTTC
D gene: NA; V gene: TRBV6-6; J gene: TRBJ1-1; clone size: NA; CDR3 length: 13; CDR3 protein: CASGLPQNKEAFF; CDR3 DNA: TGTGCCAGCGGACTCCCACAAAACAAAGAAGCTTTCTTT
D gene: TRBD1; V gene: TRBV25-1; J gene: TRBJ2-7; clone size: NA; CDR3 length: 13; CDR3 protein: CASSESVPRGTYF; CDR3 DNA: TGTGCCAGCAGTGAATCCGTCCCCAGGGGGACCTACTTC
D gene: TRBD2; V gene: TRBV11-2; J gene: TRBJ2-1; clone size: once; CDR3 length: 15; CDR3 protein: CASSLEAGAYNEQFF; CDR3 DNA: TGTGCCAGCAGCTTAGAAGCGGGAGCTTACAATGAGCAGTTCTTC
D gene: TRBD1; V gene: TRBV7-6; J gene: TRBJ1-4; clone size: NA; CDR3 length: 15; CDR3 protein: CASSLEVAGGEKLFF; CDR3 DNA: TGTGCCAGCAGCTTAGAAGTGGCAGGGGGTGAAAAACTGTTTTTT
D gene: TRBD2; V gene: TRBV4-2; J gene: TRBJ2-7; clone size: NA; CDR3 length: 18; CDR3 protein: CASSAGLAAIRGGNEQYF; CDR3 DNA: TGTGCCAGCAGCGCCGGACTAGCGGCGATTCGAGGGGGCAACGAGCAGTACTTC
D gene: NA; V gene: TRBV2; J gene: TRBJ2-1; clone size: NA; CDR3 length: 13; CDR3 protein: CASSEIAFDEQFF; CDR3 DNA: TGTGCCAGCAGTGAAATAGCGTTCGATGAGCAGTTCTTC
D gene: NA; V gene: TRBV27; J gene: TRBJ2-2; clone size: NA; CDR3 length: 15; CDR3 protein: CASSLRVRGTGELFF; CDR3 DNA: TGTGCCAGCAGTCTTAGGGTCCGGGGTACCGGGGAGCTGTTTTTT
D gene: TRBD1; V gene: TRBV5-1; J gene: TRBJ1-1; clone size: NA; CDR3 length: 13; CDR3 protein: CASSPRQGAEAFF; CDR3 DNA: TGCGCCAGCAGCCCGAGACAGGGCGCTGAAGCTTTCTTT
D gene: NA; V gene: TRBV6-1; J gene: TRBJ1-3; clone size: NA; CDR3 length: 13; CDR3 protein: CASIGGSGNTIYF; CDR3 DNA: TGTGCCAGCATTGGGGGGTCTGGAAACACCATATATTTT
D gene: TRBD2; V gene: TRBV6-5; J gene: TRBJ2-7; clone size: NA; CDR3 length: 14; CDR3 protein: CASSLAGEVYEQYF; CDR3 DNA: TGTGCCAGCAGTTTAGCGGGAGAGGTATACGAGCAGTACTTC
D gene: TRBD2; V gene: TRBV27; J gene: TRBJ2-7; clone size: NA; CDR3 length: 13; CDR3 protein: CTSSGSHSYEQYF; CDR3 DNA: TGTACCAGCAGCGGGAGCCACTCCTACGAGCAGTACTTC
D gene: NA; V gene: TRBV6-6; J gene: TRBJ1-2; clone size: NA; CDR3 length: 16; CDR3 protein: CASSYSRPGANYGYTF; CDR3 DNA: TGTGCCAGCAGTTACTCTCGCCCAGGGGCTAACTATGGCTACACCTTC
D gene: TRBD2; V gene: TRBV9; J gene: TRBJ2-7; clone size: NA; CDR3 length: 15; CDR3 protein: CASSVNPGRAYEQYF; CDR3 DNA: TGTGCCAGCAGCGTTAACCCCGGGAGGGCCTACGAGCAGTACTTC
D gene: NA; V gene: TRBV25-1; J gene: TRBJ2-7; clone size: NA; CDR3 length: 16; CDR3 protein: CASSAGRTSLGYEQYF; CDR3 DNA: TGTGCCAGCAGCGCCGGGCGCACTAGTTTGGGGTACGAGCAGTACTTC
D gene: TRBD1; V gene: TRBV5-1; J gene: TRBJ1-1; clone size: NA; CDR3 length: 16; CDR3 protein: CASSLAGQGMGAEAFF; CDR3 DNA: TGCGCCAGCAGCTTGGCGGGACAGGGGATGGGAGCTGAAGCTTTCTTT
D gene: TRBD2; V gene: TRBV7-2; J gene: TRBJ2-1; clone size: NA; CDR3 length: 16; CDR3 protein: CASSLGLAGVINEQFF; CDR3 DNA: TGTGCCAGCAGCTTAGGGCTAGCGGGAGTAATTAATGAGCAGTTCTTC
D gene: TRBD2; V gene: TRBV11-3; J gene: TRBJ2-3; clone size: NA; CDR3 length: 17; CDR3 protein: CASSSTRGLAGTDTQYF; CDR3 DNA: TGTGCCAGCAGCTCCACGAGGGGCCTAGCGGGCACAGATACGCAGTATTTT
D gene: NA; V gene: TRBV19; J gene: TRBJ2-7; clone size: NA; CDR3 length: 13; CDR3 protein: CASSTQNSYEQYF; CDR3 DNA: TGTGCCAGTAGTACACAGAACTCCTACGAGCAGTACTTC
D gene: NA; V gene: TRBV11-2; J gene: TRBJ1-4; clone size: NA; CDR3 length: 16; CDR3 protein: CASSFQRGGGNEKLFF; CDR3 DNA: TGTGCCAGCAGCTTCCAAAGGGGGGGCGGAAATGAAAAACTGTTTTTT